The T cell receptor beta chain under discussion was sequenced for a study of blood T cell repertoires in COVID-19. Study at large: Nucleic acid was either cDNA or gDNA, and it came from T cells, B-cell-depleted T cells, or PBMCs.

Germline CDR1 is MNHEY and CDR2 is SVGAGI. The CDR3 sequence is 14 residues long. The V gene lost 7 bases and the J gene lost 4 bases, with 13 bases spanning the gap. Sequencing used immunoSEQ multiplex PCR; TCRdb keeps in-frame clones, though not all of them. The table shows around 300,000 clones, with approximately 90% occurring only once. The chain uses TRBV6-5 and TRBJ2-2, with a weak D call TRBD1 (6 bases). The sample consisted of peripheral blood. The receptor was derived from a woman in her forties or fifties with COVID-19, enrolled during active disease. The CDR3 DNA is TGTGCCAGCATTAAAGGGGGTCTCACCGGGGAGCTGTTTTTT. This codes for CASIKGGLTGELFF.